The present entry profiles one T cell receptor (beta chain) with its context. In the same sample, other DNA sequences code for this CDR3. Authors' methods: For nucleated cells, counts were estimated from reference gene primer amplification. Assay: immunoSEQ multiplex PCR; the TCRdb copy retains only in-frame clones and omits some. The V and J calls and clone size were taken over from that table, and D and trimming were inferred from the DNA. The data contain tens of thousands of clones, more than 80% of them seen just once; the ten biggest clones take up 15% to 20%. This sample stems from a study of blood T cell repertoires in COVID-19. There are 14 residues in the CDR3. The germline V gene has CDR1 KGHSH and CDR2 LQKENI. V gave up 3 bases and J gave up 0 bases, with 6 bases separating them.

V gene TRBV18 combines with J gene TRBJ1-3; TRBD1 is a possible D gene (6 bases). The clonotype was recovered from a woman in her sixties or seventies with acute or convalescent COVID-19. Source material: peripheral blood. CDR3 sequence (DNA): TGTGCCAGCTCACCGGACAGCTCTGGAAACACCATATATTTT. Translating gives CASSPDSSGNTIYF.